The 30 T cell receptor beta chains reported below all come from one sample, sequenced in a study of regulatory T cells in long-lasting Graves disease. Relying on iRepertoire HTBI primers and Arm-PCR of CDR3 regions, the team built TCR beta libraries. TCRdb redid the calling of the multiplex PCR reads with MiXCR, one entry per CDR3 protein. The data hold about 560,000 distinct CDR3 sequences, with around 15% observed a single time. As for time point: newly diagnosed GD, antithyroid drugs for less than 3 months. The TCR library was made from RNA that had been extracted from PBMCs in TRIzol. These same data were also listed under a study on T cells in Graves' hyperthyroidism and ophthalmopathy.

The sample consisted of peripheral blood mononuclear cells (PBMCs), taken at new diagnosis, from a patient treated with antithyroid drugs. These receptors were obtained from a young man with Graves disease.

This clonotype was observed at least ten times. The rearrangement uses TRBV11-2 and TRBJ2-7; no reliable D call. Per the germline V gene, CDR1 is SGHAT and CDR2 is FQNNGV. Trimming shortened V by 0 bases and J by 2 bases, and 8 bases separated the two germline ends. This CDR3 contains 14 residues. Written as DNA, the CDR3 is TGTGCCAGCAGCTTAGATGGCATAGCCTACGAGCAGTACTTC. Translating it yields CASSLDGIAYEQYF.

This clonotype has just a few counts. V gene TRBV11-2 combines with J gene TRBJ2-6, with TRBD1 as a possible D gene (6 bases). This CDR3 comprises 18 residues. Looked up from germline, CDR1 is SGHAT and CDR2 is FQNNGV. Trimming removed 4 bases from V and 0 bases from J, with 16 bases in between. The CDR3 nucleotides are TGTGCCAGCAGCTCCCAGACAGGCTACCGCTCTGGGGCCAACGTCCTGACTTTC. The encoded protein is CASSSQTGYRSGANVLTF.

This clonotype was detected ten times or more. This chain links TRBV20-1 with TRBJ2-7, with 9 bases lining up with TRBD1. The junction had 8 bases not matched to a gene; V was cut back by 5 bases and J by 6 bases. The germline CDR1 and CDR2 sequences are DFQATT and SNEGSKA (reference sequence). This CDR3 comprises 13 residues. Written as DNA, the CDR3 is TGCAGTGCTCCCTCGACAGGGGGAAGCGAGCAGTACTTC. This sequence encodes CSAPSTGGSEQYF.

The V call is TRBV7-8, the J call TRBJ2-2; 10 bases are a match to TRBD2. V trimming: 5 bases; J trimming: 5 bases; junction bases outside the gene matches: 14. The CDR3 is 18 amino acids. Germline CDR1 and CDR2: SGHVS and FQNEAQ. The CDR3 here is CASSRSVASGSRTGELFF. CDR3 DNA sequence: TGTGCCAGCAGCCGGAGTGTGGCTAGCGGGAGCCGGACCGGGGAGCTGTTTTTT.

The sample holds many counts of this clonotype. The CDR3 DNA reads as TGTGCCAGCAGCCAAGGCCCCGGGACAGATAGGGGTCTTAATGAGCAGTTCTTC. This gives the protein CASSQGPGTDRGLNEQFF. The V and J genes are TRBV3-1 and TRBJ2-1; 7 bases are a match to TRBD1. CDR1 is LGHDT, CDR2 YNNKEL, per germline (reference sequence). The CDR3 extends over 18 amino acids. The trim removed 1 base at V and 7 bases at J, leaving 16 bases unmatched.

This clonotype appeared a few times. The V gene is TRBV27, the J gene TRBJ2-2; 10 nucleotides match TRBD1. The germline CDR1 and CDR2 sequences are MNHEY and SMNVEV (reference sequence). The CDR3 loop spans 18 amino acids. V shed 4 bases, J shed 6 bases, and the junction held 14 bases outside the gene matches. CDR3 protein: CASSSINTRQGASGELFF. The CDR3 DNA reads as TGTGCCAGCAGTTCCATAAACACCCGACAGGGGGCATCCGGGGAGCTGTTTTTT.

This clonotype was observed at least ten times. The chain recombines TRBV10-3 with TRBJ2-5; 7 nucleotides match TRBD1. The CDR3 loop spans 15 amino acids. Trimming at V came to 5 bases and at J to 2 bases, leaving 8 bases not matched to a gene. From germline, CDR1 is ENHRY and CDR2 SYGVKD. The CDR3, as DNA: TGTGCCATCAGTCGGAATTCAGGGGGACAAGAGACCCAGTACTTC. Translated, it gives CAISRNSGGQETQYF.

This clonotype showed up many times. This chain uses TRBV7-9 with TRBJ2-3, with a tentative D call TRBD2 (6 bases). Trimming stripped 5 bases from V and 2 bases from J, with 20 bases between. This CDR3 contains 17 residues. Germline V gene sequence: CDR1 SEHNR, CDR2 FQNEAQ (reference sequence). The CDR3 is CASSPMWAGPVTDTQYF. Here the CDR3 DNA reads TGTGCCAGCAGCCCCATGTGGGCGGGACCGGTCACAGATACGCAGTATTTT.

Concerning this clonotype itself: This CDR3 is missing its conserved last phenylalanine or tryptophan, likely due to a read error. The chain combines TRBV11-3 with TRBJ2-7; possibly TRBD2 for D (5 bases). The CDR3 covers 16 residues. V was trimmed by 0 bases and J by 7 bases, leaving 19 bases between them. Germline V gene sequence: CDR1 SGHNT, CDR2 YENEEA. DNA for the CDR3: TGTGCCAGCAGCTTAGATCCATTCGGCGGGTCGCGGGAGCAGTACTCC. It translates to CASSLDPFGGSREQYS.

The chain has TRBV10-2 and TRBJ2-5; 7 bases fit TRBD2. Germline V gene data show CDR1 as WSHSY and CDR2 as SAAADI. The length of the CDR3 is 16 residues. V gave up 6 bases and J gave up 2 bases; unmatched junction bases: 12. The DNA for the CDR3 is TGCGCCAGCAGGCTACGGCCTAGCGGACCGCAAGAGACCCAGTACTTC. Amino acids: CASRLRPSGPQETQYF.

V and J are TRBV5-1 and TRBJ2-2; D could derive from TRBD1 or TRBD2 (6 bases each). The CDR3 contains 15 residues. The V gene lost 4 bases and the J gene lost 4 bases, with 14 bases spanning the gap. CDR1 is SGHRS and CDR2 is YFSETQ in the germline V gene. The CDR3 coding sequence is TGCGCCAGCAGCCGAGTACAGGGAGGCACCGGGGAGCTGTTTTTT. This translates into CASSRVQGGTGELFF. The full variable domain, its missing parts supplied by reference TRBV5-1 and TRBJ2-2, is KAGVTQTPRYLIKTRGQQVTLSCSPISGHRSVSWYQQTPGQGLQFLFEYFSETQRNKGNFPGRFSGRQFSNSRSEMNVSTLELGDSALYLCASSRVQGGTGELFFGEGSRLTVL.

This clonotype occurred many times. The rearrangement joins TRBV20-1 to TRBJ1-2, with 7 bases identical to TRBD1. The CDR3 spans 13 residues. Per the germline V gene, CDR1 is DFQATT and CDR2 is SNEGSKA (reference sequence). With 5 bases clipped from V and 9 bases from J, the junction kept 12 bases outside the gene matches. CDR3 loop: CSAPLRTGGSYTF. CDR3 nucleotides: TGCAGTGCTCCCCTCCGGACAGGTGGAAGCTACACCTTC.

This clonotype was counted many times. The CDR3: CAWSMTGALQETQYF. In nucleotides, the CDR3 is TGTGCCTGGAGTATGACAGGGGCCCTCCAAGAGACCCAGTACTTC. The chain carries TRBV30 and TRBJ2-5, with 8 positions matching TRBD1. This CDR3 contains 15 residues. Losses at the gene ends were 2 bases for V and 1 base for J; bases not matched to a gene: 6. The germline V gene has CDR1 GTSNPN and CDR2 SVGIG (reference sequence).

In its sample, this clonotype was seen many times. The chain couples TRBV5-1 to TRBJ2-1, with D possibly called TRBD1 or TRBD2 (5 bases each). Looked up from germline, CDR1 is SGHRS and CDR2 is YFSETQ. CDR3 length: 15 residues. Trimming stripped 4 bases from V and 4 bases from J, with 15 bases between. CDR3 DNA: TGCGCCAGCAGCGCATCGAAAGGGACGTACAATGAGCAGTTCTTC. Translating gives CASSASKGTYNEQFF. Filled out from reference TRBV5-1 and TRBJ2-1, the complete variable domain reads KAGVTQTPRYLIKTRGQQVTLSCSPISGHRSVSWYQQTPGQGLQFLFEYFSETQRNKGNFPGRFSGRQFSNSRSEMNVSTLELGDSALYLCASSASKGTYNEQFFGPGTRLTVL.

This clonotype was recorded a few times. J is TRBJ2-2 and V is TRBV24-1; 8 nucleotides agree with TRBD1. The V gene's germline CDR1 is KGHDR and CDR2 SFDVKD. J was trimmed by 6 bases and V by 4 bases; bases with no gene match: 9. This CDR3 is 16 amino acids long. DNA for the CDR3: TGTGCCACCAGTGACTCCTCAGGGGGCAGGTCCGGGGAGCTGTTTTTT. Its translation is CATSDSSGGRSGELFF.

Note on this clonotype: One junction end disagrees with the germline gene, perhaps due to a read error. The genes are TRBV10-2 and TRBJ2-7, with 7 bases that match TRBD2. The CDR3 covers 13 residues. Looked up from germline, CDR1 is WSHSY and CDR2 is SAAADI. The CDR3: CASSEARGSEQYF. The CDR3 DNA follows: TGTGCCAGCAGTGAAGCGCGGGGGAGCGAGCAGTACTTC.

The chain joins TRBV24-1 to TRBJ1-2, with D hard to call. The germline CDR1 and CDR2 sequences are KGHDR and SFDVKD. Trimming pared 4 bases from V and 4 bases from J, leaving 9 bases between. This CDR3 has 13 residues. CDR3 nucleotide sequence: TGTGCCACCAGTGACCCCGGAGTCTATGGCTACACCTTC. It translates to CATSDPGVYGYTF.

CDR3 nucleotide sequence: TGTGCCAGCAGCTCCCCTAGCGGAGAGAACACCGGGGAGCTGTTTTTT. Its protein is CASSSPSGENTGELFF. The chain is built from TRBV5-4 and TRBJ2-2; 7 bases are shared with TRBD2. V was clipped by 3 bases and J by 1 base; unmatched bases: 6. The CDR3 runs to 16 residues. Per the germline V gene, CDR1 is SGHNT and CDR2 is YYREEE (reference sequence).

The chain employs TRBV2 and TRBJ1-2; 11 bases are a match to TRBD1. The CDR3 is made up of 15 amino acids. Per germline, CDR1 SNHLY and CDR2 FYNNEI. J gave up 7 bases and V 9 bases, and 13 bases lay outside the gene matches. DNA for the CDR3: TGTGCCAGGCCGGGACAGGGGGGCCCCGGGATTGGCTACACCTTC. Translated, it gives CARPGQGGPGIGYTF.

J is TRBJ2-7 and V is TRBV19, with 9 bases identical to TRBD1. Germline loops: CDR1 LNHDA, CDR2 SQIVND (reference sequence). The V gene end was trimmed by 3 bases and the J gene end by 3 bases; junction bases not matched to a gene: 6. The CDR3 is 15 residues long. This CDR3 is CASSIQQGAGYEQYF. CDR3 bases: TGTGCCAGTAGTATCCAACAGGGGGCGGGCTACGAGCAGTACTTC.

This clonotype has at least ten counts. The CDR3 here is CASSLVSGEAFF. The CDR3, as DNA: TGTGCCAGCAGCTTAGTTTCAGGAGAAGCTTTCTTT. The chain is built from TRBV7-9 and TRBJ1-1; unclear D gene. V shed 1 base and J shed 8 bases, with 8 bases lying between them. Germline-derived CDR1 and CDR2 are SEHNR and FQNEAQ (reference sequence). CDR3 length equals 12 residues.

The chain uses TRBV2 and TRBJ2-1, with D tentatively TRBD1 or TRBD2 (5 bases each). Germline CDR1 reads SNHLY; CDR2 reads FYNNEI. The CDR3 has 16 amino acids. The V end was cut by 2 bases, the J end by 8 bases, with 19 bases between. The CDR3: CASSERGRLPGDEQFF. In nucleotides, the CDR3 is TGTGCCAGCAGTGAAAGGGGCCGACTACCCGGCGATGAGCAGTTCTTC.

This clonotype was seen a handful of times. This chain joins TRBV19 and TRBJ2-1, with D tentatively TRBD1 (7 bases). Per germline, CDR1 LNHDA and CDR2 SQIVND (reference sequence). V was trimmed by 0 bases and J by 8 bases, leaving 17 bases between them. The length of the CDR3 is 16 residues. The CDR3 reads CASSIEGTVLAHEQFF. For the CDR3, the DNA is TGTGCCAGTAGTATAGAGGGGACAGTACTAGCCCATGAGCAGTTCTTC. Looking up the rest from reference TRBV19 and TRBJ2-1 gives the full variable domain: DGGITQSPKYLFRKEGQNVTLSCEQNLNHDAMYWYRQDPGQGLRLIYYSQIVNDFQKGDIAEGYSVSREKKESFPLTVTSAQKNPTAFYLCASSIEGTVLAHEQFFGPGTRLTVL.

This clonotype was seen at least ten times. The chain joins TRBV20-1 to TRBJ2-7; 8 nucleotides line up with TRBD2. After removal of 6 bases from V and 5 bases from J, the junction contained 12 bases not matched to a gene. Germline CDR1 and CDR2: DFQATT and SNEGSKA (reference sequence). CDR3 length: 14 amino acids. The CDR3 protein is CSANQREFRHEQYF. Here the CDR3 DNA reads TGCAGTGCCAATCAGCGGGAGTTTCGGCACGAGCAGTACTTC.

This clonotype has at least ten counts. The chain links TRBV24-1 to TRBJ2-2, with 7 bases fitting TRBD1. Germline-derived CDR1 and CDR2 are KGHDR and SFDVKD. The CDR3 covers 14 residues. Trimming removed 6 bases from V and 3 bases from J; junction bases left unmatched: 3. The CDR3 sequence is CATSYRGDTGELFF. Here the CDR3 DNA reads TGTGCCACCAGTTACAGGGGTGACACCGGGGAGCTGTTTTTT.

V usage is TRBV6-1 and J usage is TRBJ2-1; TRBD2 matches at 13 bases. The CDR3 contains 18 residues. The trim removed 3 bases at V and 2 bases at J, leaving 7 bases unmatched. CDR1 MNHNS and CDR2 SASEGT come from the germline V gene. CDR3 loop: CASSDTTSGRFPYNEQFF. As DNA, the CDR3 is TGTGCCAGCAGTGATACGACTAGCGGGAGGTTCCCCTACAATGAGCAGTTCTTC.

The chain employs TRBV18 and TRBJ2-1; 10 positions agree with TRBD2. Germline CDR1 is KGHSH and CDR2 is LQKENI. The V and J ends lost 0 bases and 0 bases, in that order; junction bases with no gene match: 11. The CDR3 loop spans 20 amino acids. The CDR3 region is CASSPPPSGSNPSSYNEQFF. CDR3 coding DNA: TGTGCCAGCTCACCACCACCTAGCGGGAGTAATCCGAGCTCCTACAATGAGCAGTTCTTC.

This clonotype was seen repeatedly, ten times or more. The DNA of the CDR3 is TGTGCCAGCTCACCTCTACAGGGAAGCACTGAAGCTTTCTTT. It is translated as CASSPLQGSTEAFF. The genes are TRBV18 and TRBJ1-1; weak D call: TRBD1 (6 bases). V was trimmed by 3 bases and J by 4 bases, leaving 12 bases between them. The CDR3 covers 14 residues. CDR1 and CDR2 (germline): KGHSH, LQKENI.

Notes on this clonotype: This may be a read error: a much more frequent sequence differs by one nucleotide. The rearrangement links TRBV30 to TRBJ2-7, with TRBD2 as a possible D gene (7 bases). V was trimmed by 4 bases and J by 4 bases, leaving 23 bases between them. Germline lookup yields CDR1 GTSNPN and CDR2 SVGIG (reference sequence). This CDR3 comprises 16 residues. CDR3 residues: CAWNAPGRGARYEQYF. In DNA form, the CDR3 reads TGTGCCTGGAACGCTCCGGGACGGGGGGCGCGATACGAGCAGTACTTC.

The J gene is TRBJ2-1, the V gene TRBV30; perhaps TRBD2 as D (5 bases). Trimming cost V 0 bases and J 7 bases, with 10 bases left between them. CDR1 and CDR2 (germline): GTSNPN, SVGIG (reference sequence). This CDR3 is 13 amino acids long. CDR3 in amino acids: CAWSVGLANEQFF. The CDR3 region has the DNA TGTGCCTGGAGTGTCGGCCTAGCTAATGAGCAGTTCTTC.